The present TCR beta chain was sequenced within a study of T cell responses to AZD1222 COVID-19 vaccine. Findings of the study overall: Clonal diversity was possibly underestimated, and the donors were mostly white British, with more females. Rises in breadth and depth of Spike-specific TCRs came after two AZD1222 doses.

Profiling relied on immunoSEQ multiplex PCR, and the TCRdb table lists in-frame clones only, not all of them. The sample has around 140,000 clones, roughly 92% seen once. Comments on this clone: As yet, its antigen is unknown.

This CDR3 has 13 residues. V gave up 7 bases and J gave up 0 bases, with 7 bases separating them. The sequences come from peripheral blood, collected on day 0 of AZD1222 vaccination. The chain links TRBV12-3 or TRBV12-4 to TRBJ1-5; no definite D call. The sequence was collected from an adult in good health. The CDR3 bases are TGTGCCAGCAAACTAGATAGCAATCAGCCCCAGCATTTT. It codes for CASKLDSNQPQHF.